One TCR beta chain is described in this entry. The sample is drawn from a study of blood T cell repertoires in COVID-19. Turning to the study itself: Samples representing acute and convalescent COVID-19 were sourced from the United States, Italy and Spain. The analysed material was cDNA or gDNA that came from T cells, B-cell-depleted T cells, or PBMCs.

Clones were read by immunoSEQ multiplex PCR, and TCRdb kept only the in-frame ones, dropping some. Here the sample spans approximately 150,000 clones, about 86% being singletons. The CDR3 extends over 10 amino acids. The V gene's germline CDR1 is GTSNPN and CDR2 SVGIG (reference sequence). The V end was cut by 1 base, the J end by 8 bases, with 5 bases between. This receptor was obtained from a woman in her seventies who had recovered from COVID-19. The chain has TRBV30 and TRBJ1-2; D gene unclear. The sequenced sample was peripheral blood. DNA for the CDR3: TGTGCCTGGAGTGGGCCGGGCTACACCTTC. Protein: CAWSGPGYTF.